The entry below gives a single T cell receptor (beta chain) sequence along with its context. This record comes from a study of shared clonotypes between healthy human individuals. Germline values: CDR1 SGHTA, CDR2 FQGNSA. Trimming shortened V by 5 bases and J by 1 base, and 15 bases separated the two germline ends. This CDR3 spans 16 amino acids. Genomic DNA of every subset was divided equally among multiple immunoSEQ plates. Sequencing used immunoSEQ multiplex PCR; TCRdb keeps in-frame clones, though not all of them. This table has roughly 2.5 million clones, roughly nine tenths appearing once. Material: naive CD4+ T cells sorted from blood. Subset defined: CD45RA+ positively selected. The V gene is TRBV7-2, the J gene TRBJ2-4, with TRBD1 as a possible D gene (7 bases). The TCR comes from a man aged 18 to 35 in good health. The CDR3 loop is CASSNGAGQAKNIQYF. The CDR3 DNA follows: TGTGCCAGCAGCAATGGGGCGGGACAGGCCAAAAACATTCAGTACTTC.